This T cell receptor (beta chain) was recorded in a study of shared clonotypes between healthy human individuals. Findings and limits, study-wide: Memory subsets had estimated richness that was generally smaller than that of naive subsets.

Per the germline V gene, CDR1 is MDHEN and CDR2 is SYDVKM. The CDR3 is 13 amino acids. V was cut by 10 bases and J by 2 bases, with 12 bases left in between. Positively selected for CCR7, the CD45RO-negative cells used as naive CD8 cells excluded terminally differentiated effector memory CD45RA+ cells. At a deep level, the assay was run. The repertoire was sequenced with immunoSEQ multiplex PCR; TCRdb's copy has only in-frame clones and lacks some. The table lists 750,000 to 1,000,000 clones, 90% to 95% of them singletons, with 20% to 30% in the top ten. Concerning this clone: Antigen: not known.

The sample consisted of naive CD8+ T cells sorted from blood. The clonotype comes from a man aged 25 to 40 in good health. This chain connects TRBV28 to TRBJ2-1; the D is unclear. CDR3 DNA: TGTGCCACCGGCCCTAGTCCCTACAATGAGCAGTTCTTC. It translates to CATGPSPYNEQFF.